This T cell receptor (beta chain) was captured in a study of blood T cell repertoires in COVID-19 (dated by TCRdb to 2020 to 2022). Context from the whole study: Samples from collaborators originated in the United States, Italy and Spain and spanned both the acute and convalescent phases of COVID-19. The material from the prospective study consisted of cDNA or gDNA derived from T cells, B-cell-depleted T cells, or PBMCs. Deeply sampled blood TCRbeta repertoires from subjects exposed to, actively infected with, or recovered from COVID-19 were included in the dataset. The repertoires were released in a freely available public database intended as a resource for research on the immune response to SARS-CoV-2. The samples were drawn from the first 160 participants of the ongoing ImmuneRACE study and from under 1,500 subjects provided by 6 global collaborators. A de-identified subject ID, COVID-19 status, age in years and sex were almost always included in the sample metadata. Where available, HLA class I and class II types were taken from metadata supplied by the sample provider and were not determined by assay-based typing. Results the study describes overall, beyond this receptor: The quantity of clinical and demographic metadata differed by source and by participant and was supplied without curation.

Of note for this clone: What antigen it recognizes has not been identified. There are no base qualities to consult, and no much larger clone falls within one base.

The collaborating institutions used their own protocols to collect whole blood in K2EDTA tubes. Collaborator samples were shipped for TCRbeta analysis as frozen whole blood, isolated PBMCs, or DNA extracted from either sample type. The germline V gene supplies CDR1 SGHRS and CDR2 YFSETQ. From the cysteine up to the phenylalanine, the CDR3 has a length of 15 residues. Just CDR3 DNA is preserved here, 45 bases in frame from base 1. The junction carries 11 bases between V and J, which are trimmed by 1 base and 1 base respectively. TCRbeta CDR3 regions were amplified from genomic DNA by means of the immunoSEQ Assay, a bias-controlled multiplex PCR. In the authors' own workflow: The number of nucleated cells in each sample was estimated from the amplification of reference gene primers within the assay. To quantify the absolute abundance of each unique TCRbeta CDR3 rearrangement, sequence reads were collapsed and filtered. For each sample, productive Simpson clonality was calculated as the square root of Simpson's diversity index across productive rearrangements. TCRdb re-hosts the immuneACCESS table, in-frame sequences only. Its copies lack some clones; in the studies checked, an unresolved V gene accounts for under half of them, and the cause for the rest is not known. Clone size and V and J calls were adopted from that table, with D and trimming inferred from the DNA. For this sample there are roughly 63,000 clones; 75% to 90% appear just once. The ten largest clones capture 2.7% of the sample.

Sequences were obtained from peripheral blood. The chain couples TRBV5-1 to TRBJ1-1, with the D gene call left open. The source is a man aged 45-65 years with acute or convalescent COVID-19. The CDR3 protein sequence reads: CASSLPEGKNTEAFF. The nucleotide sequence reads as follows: TGCGCCAGCAGCTTGCCGGAGGGCAAGAACACTGAAGCTTTCTTT.